The 11 T cell receptor beta chains below come from one sample, sequenced in a study of long-term antiretroviral therapy in people with HIV (dated by TCRdb to between 2021 and 2024). The immunoSEQ hsTCRB v3.0 assay was used at survey level resolution to sequence the TRB variable region. The table was pulled from immuneACCESS by TCRdb, which kept in-frame rearrangements only. Such tables lose some clones; where checked, under half of the loss comes from unresolved V genes, and the rest has no known cause. The sample records about 30,000 clones, about 88% of which are singletons. Roughly 4.8% of the sample lies in the top ten. The sample here was unsorted PBMCs, taken roughly 2.8 years before starting antiretroviral therapy. Receptors originate from a woman aged 25 to 39 with HIV.

This clone turned up a few times. The gene calls are TRBV6-4 and TRBJ2-3; TRBD2 is a possible D gene (6 bases). V lost 3 bases to trimming and J lost 0 bases, with 10 bases between them. The CDR3 runs to 15 residues. Germline V gene lookup returns CDR1 MRHNA and CDR2 SNTAGT. The chain's CDR3 is CASSEGSGSTDTQYF. The CDR3 nucleotides read TGTGCCAGCAGTGAGGGTAGCGGTAGCACAGATACGCAGTATTTT.

The gene calls are TRBV5-1 and TRBJ1-1, with 9 bases aligning to TRBD1. Germline V gives CDR1 SGHRS, CDR2 YFSETQ. The CDR3 has 15 residues. The ends lost 4 bases at V and 1 base at J; junction bases unmatched: 5. Here the CDR3 reads CASSKRQGENTEAFF. CDR3 in DNA: TGCGCCAGCAGCAAGCGACAGGGGGAGAACACTGAAGCTTTCTTT.

V is TRBV7-9 and J is TRBJ1-6; the D gene is possibly TRBD1 (5 bases). Deletions cut 5 bases from V and 8 bases from J, with 19 bases between. The CDR3 is made up of 16 amino acids. CDR1 is SEHNR and CDR2 is FQNEAQ in the germline V gene (reference sequence). The CDR3 region is CASSPPGRQFDSPLHF. The DNA of the CDR3 is TGTGCCAGCAGCCCCCCGGGGCGGCAGTTCGATTCACCCCTCCACTTT.

This clone was counted a single time. The rearrangement joins TRBV7-8 to TRBJ1-1; weak D call: TRBD1 (5 bases). With 5 bases removed from V and 7 bases from J, the gap between germline ends came to 20 bases. CDR1 is SGHVS and CDR2 is FQNEAQ in the germline V gene. The CDR3 totals 15 residues. The CDR3 spells CASSQRVGVDGEAFF. The CDR3, as DNA: TGTGCCAGCAGCCAACGAGTAGGGGTTGATGGTGAAGCTTTCTTT.

CDR3 in amino acids: CASSRNTDTQYF. The CDR3, as DNA: TGTGCCAGCTCACGTAATACAGATACGCAGTATTTT. V and J are TRBV18 and TRBJ2-3, with D unclear. Trimming pared 4 bases from V and 3 bases from J, leaving 5 bases between. This CDR3 comprises 12 residues. Germline V gene lookup returns CDR1 KGHSH and CDR2 LQKENI.

This rearrangement joins TRBV30 to TRBJ2-5; 8 bases match TRBD1. This CDR3 is built from 14 residues. The germline V gene encodes CDR1 GTSNPN and CDR2 SVGIG (reference sequence). The V and J ends lost 1 base and 7 bases, in that order; junction bases with no gene match: 8. The CDR3 DNA reads TGTGCCTGGAGTGCGGACAGGGCGAGGGGGACCCAGTACTTC. Amino acid sequence: CAWSADRARGTQYF. The full variable domain, with the rest looked up from reference TRBV30 and TRBJ2-5, is SQTIHQWPATLVQPVGSPLSLECTVEGTSNPNLYWYRQAAGRGLQLLFYSVGIGQISSEVPQNLSASRPQDRQFILSSKKLLLSDSGFYLCAWSADRARGTQYFGPGTRLLVL.

J is TRBJ1-2 and V is TRBV5-5; possibly TRBD1 for D (5 bases). Trimming stripped 0 bases from V and 7 bases from J, with 16 bases between. This CDR3 contains 15 residues. Germline V lookup: CDR1 SGHKS, CDR2 YYEKEE (reference sequence). CDR3 nucleotide sequence: TGTGCCAGCAGCTTGGCTCTGGGGGGACTAGGTGGCTACACCTTC. This encodes CASSLALGGLGGYTF.

This sequence joins TRBV27 and TRBJ1-6, with no clear D. This CDR3 spans 16 amino acids. V lost 5 bases and J 2 bases, leaving 13 bases between the germline ends. Germline V gives CDR1 MNHEY, CDR2 SMNVEV (reference sequence). In DNA, the CDR3 is TGTGCCAGCAGTCAAGTCTCAAGTCCCTATAATTCACCCCTCCACTTT. Protein sequence: CASSQVSSPYNSPLHF.

This clone appeared once. V usage is TRBV5-6 and J usage is TRBJ1-2; 9 nucleotides line up with TRBD1. Germline CDR1 SGHDT, CDR2 YYEEEE. J was trimmed by 7 bases and V by 3 bases; bases with no gene match: 4. This CDR3 spans 13 amino acids. The CDR3, as DNA: TGTGCCAGCAGCTCCGGACAGGGGAGTGGCTACACCTTC. This translates into CASSSGQGSGYTF.

This clone appeared once. V usage is TRBV12-5 and J usage is TRBJ2-7, with D tentatively TRBD1 (6 bases). This CDR3 is 15 amino acids long. Germline assignment: CDR1 LGHNT and CDR2 FRNRAP. V lost 5 bases and J lost 3, with 17 bases in between. The CDR3 region has the DNA TGTGCTAGTGGTCAGAGCACAGGGTCGCTCTACGAGCAGTACTTC. Residues: CASGQSTGSLYEQYF.

The chain combines TRBV7-2 with TRBJ1-1; no firm D call. The germline CDR1 and CDR2 sequences are SGHTA and FQGNSA. Trimming took 4 bases from V and 2 from J, leaving 5 bases between them. The CDR3 sequence is 12 residues long. CDR3 coding DNA: TGTGCCAGCAGCTACTCCAACACTGAAGCTTTCTTT. Protein product: CASSYSNTEAFF.